Listed here are 23 T cell receptor beta chains from one sample, sequenced in a study of vaccination and CD4 T cells after COVID-19. Their antigens are not known. CD4+ T cells that had been cultured provided DNA sequenced with the Oncomine TCR Beta short-read assay. In TCRdb, the PCR reads were re-called with MiXCR into one record per CDR3 protein. The table lists approximately 7,000 distinct CDR3 sequences, 35% to 50% of them singletons. Treatment specified: roughly 10-day PBMC culture with coronavirus spike peptide pools or control peptides (ViraFEST assay). According to the study, CD4+ T cells from the unexposed donor were gathered ahead of the COVID-19 pandemic (2011-2018). What was sequenced was CD4+ T cells from blood, cultured in vitro. All receptors derive from a human donor in good health.

The chain links TRBV7-2 to TRBJ1-1; D uncertain. This CDR3 has 13 amino acids. Trimming pared 1 base from V and 1 base from J, leaving 4 bases between. The germline V gene encodes CDR1 SGHTA and CDR2 FQGNSA. The CDR3 spells CASSLDQNTEAFF. CDR3 coding DNA: TGTGCCAGCAGCTTAGACCAGAACACTGAAGCTTTCTTT. Using reference TRBV7-2 and TRBJ1-1 for the parts outside the CDR3, the full variable domain is GAGVSQSPSNKVTEKGKDVELRCDPISGHTALYWYRQSLGQGLEFLIYFQGNSAPDKSGLPSDRFSAERTGGSVSTLTIQRTQQEDSAVYLCASSLDQNTEAFFGQGTRLTVV.

V usage is TRBV20-1 and J usage is TRBJ1-1, with 11 bases matching TRBD1. The CDR3 loop spans 15 amino acids. Germline assignment: CDR1 DFQATT and CDR2 SNEGSKA (reference sequence). The V segment lost 5 bases and the J segment 5 bases; nucleotides outside the gene matches: 10. The CDR3 spells CSAWTGGLSPTEAFF. CDR3 coding DNA: TGCAGTGCTTGGACAGGGGGCTTGAGTCCGACTGAAGCTTTCTTT.

This sequence joins TRBV20-1 and TRBJ1-1; TRBD1 agrees at 10 bases. Germline assignment: CDR1 DFQATT and CDR2 SNEGSKA (reference sequence). This CDR3 has 15 residues. V gave up 3 bases and J gave up 0 bases; unmatched junction bases: 4. The CDR3 spells CSARDRGNLNTEAFF. The CDR3 nucleotides read TGCAGTGCTAGGGACAGGGGGAACTTGAACACTGAAGCTTTCTTT.

This clonotype occurred a few times. The rearrangement uses TRBV6-1 and TRBJ1-6, with 7 nucleotides matching TRBD1. The length of the CDR3 is 15 residues. Per the germline V gene, CDR1 is MNHNS and CDR2 is SASEGT. V lost 0 bases and J lost 9; bases outside the gene matches: 5. The DNA for the CDR3 is TGTGCCAGCAGTGAAGCGCAGTACAGGGGTTCACCCCTCCACTTT. It yields the protein CASSEAQYRGSPLHF.

This clonotype was counted a few times. This CDR3 is CSALDRGITDTQYF. The CDR3 coding sequence is TGCAGTGCCTTGGACAGGGGAATCACAGATACGCAGTATTTT. The chain uses TRBV20-1 and TRBJ2-3, with TRBD1 matching over 9 bases. The length of the CDR3 is 14 residues. V gave up 6 bases and J gave up 2 bases; unmatched junction bases: 6. Germline CDR1 reads DFQATT; CDR2 reads SNEGSKA (reference sequence).

The chain joins TRBV10-3 to TRBJ2-2; the match to TRBD2 covers 12 bases. The V segment lost 3 bases and the J segment 2 bases; nucleotides outside the gene matches: 4. The CDR3 runs 17 residues. The germline V gene has CDR1 ENHRY and CDR2 SYGVKD. CDR3 coding DNA: TGTGCCATCAGTGACCGGACTAGCGGGGTTAACACCGGGGAGCTGTTTTTT. Translating it yields CAISDRTSGVNTGELFF.

The V and J genes are TRBV24-1 and TRBJ2-3; D is unclear. Germline V gene sequence: CDR1 KGHDR, CDR2 SFDVKD. V lost 5 bases and J lost 0, with 5 bases in between. CDR3 length equals 13 residues. The CDR3 loop reads CATSVGSTDTQYF. The CDR3 bases are TGTGCCACCAGTGTAGGTAGCACAGATACGCAGTATTTT.

V is TRBV12-3 or TRBV12-4 and J is TRBJ1-6, with 7 positions matching TRBD1. The CDR3 sequence is 14 residues long. With 10 bases clipped from V and 7 bases from J, the junction kept 10 bases outside the gene matches. The CDR3 DNA reads as TGTGCCATCGACAAGGGGACAGCCAATTCACCCCTCCACTTT. This codes for CAIDKGTANSPLHF.

This clonotype has only a few counts. The chain carries TRBV28 and TRBJ1-2; TRBD1 matches at 10 bases. The ends lost 4 bases at V and 7 bases at J; junction bases unmatched: 6. This CDR3 has 14 amino acids. Germline values: CDR1 MDHEN, CDR2 SYDVKM. The CDR3 DNA follows: TGTGCCAGCAGTTGGACAGGGGGTTCCGCTGGCTACACCTTC. Translating gives CASSWTGGSAGYTF.

This clonotype was detected a few times. V is TRBV6-1 and J is TRBJ2-1; tentative D call: TRBD1 (6 bases). The CDR3 runs to 14 residues. CDR1 is MNHNS, CDR2 SASEGT, per germline. V lost 3 bases and J 4 bases, leaving 10 bases between the germline ends. DNA for the CDR3: TGTGCCAGCAGTGACCACGACAGGTACAATGAGCAGTTCTTC. Translated, it gives CASSDHDRYNEQFF.

The V and J genes are TRBV7-3 and TRBJ2-1; the D gene is possibly TRBD2 (6 bases). Trimming took off 5 bases at V and 8 bases at J, with 16 bases between the two ends. The CDR3 has 14 residues. The V gene's germline CDR1 is SGHTA and CDR2 FQGTGA. CDR3 sequence (DNA): TGTGCCAGCAGCCCCTCGGGAGCTGGGGATGAGCAGTTCTTC. Translating it yields CASSPSGAGDEQFF.

J is TRBJ1-2 and V is TRBV6-2 or TRBV6-3; D ambiguous. The CDR3 totals 15 residues. CDR1 and CDR2 (germline): MNHEY, SVGEGT. V dropped 4 bases and J dropped 2 bases, with 14 bases sitting between them. CDR3 residues: CASSSASGRNYGYTF. Written as DNA, the CDR3 is TGTGCCAGCAGTTCCGCATCAGGACGGAACTATGGCTACACCTTC.

This rearrangement joins TRBV12-3 or TRBV12-4 to TRBJ1-6; D remains ambiguous. The length of the CDR3 is 13 residues. Trimming removed 2 bases from V and 7 bases from J, with 6 bases in between. CDR3 sequence (DNA): TGTGCCAGCAGTTTATTAGGGAATTCACCCCTCCACTTT. Translating it yields CASSLLGNSPLHF.

The chain uses TRBV20-1 and TRBJ1-2; no definite D call. Germline assignment: CDR1 DFQATT and CDR2 SNEGSKA (reference sequence). This CDR3 has 14 amino acids. Trimming removed 1 base from V and 5 bases from J, with 14 bases in between. The CDR3 here is CSARAALFTYGYTF. CDR3 sequence (DNA): TGCAGTGCTAGAGCGGCTCTTTTCACTTATGGCTACACCTTC.

For this clonotype: An end of the junction differs from the germline gene, which may be a read error. The gene calls are TRBV10-3 and TRBJ2-7, with TRBD2 identical over 8 bases. The CDR3 covers 18 residues. The V gene's germline CDR1 is ENHRY and CDR2 SYGVKD. The chain's CDR3 is CAIGESPGLGTVAYEQYF. DNA for the CDR3: TGTGCCATCGGTGAGTCCCCGGGACTAGGTACTGTGGCCTACGAGCAGTACTTC.

The gene calls are TRBV30 and TRBJ1-5, with D perhaps TRBD1 (5 bases). CDR3 size: 13 residues. V lost 3 bases and J 5 bases, leaving 11 bases between the germline ends. Germline values: CDR1 GTSNPN, CDR2 SVGIG (reference sequence). As DNA, the CDR3 is TGTGCCTGGAGCTGGCGGGGGGATCAGCCCCAGCATTTT. Translation gives CAWSWRGDQPQHF.

This clonotype was seen only a few times. The chain uses TRBV5-1 and TRBJ1-2; TRBD1 agrees at 7 bases. In germline, CDR1 is SGHRS, CDR2 YFSETQ. This CDR3 has 17 residues. J was trimmed by 2 bases and V by 3 bases; bases with no gene match: 13. The DNA for the CDR3 is TGCGCCAGCAGCTCCCACCGGACAGGTCGGGAGAACTATGGCTACACCTTC. Translating gives CASSSHRTGRENYGYTF.

This clonotype was seen only a few times. The J gene is TRBJ1-5, the V gene TRBV14; no firm D call. Germline V gives CDR1 SGHDN, CDR2 FVKESK. This CDR3 comprises 14 residues. Trimming stripped 3 bases from V and 3 bases from J, with 9 bases between. CDR3 sequence reads: CASSQDGFNQPQHF. Here the CDR3 DNA reads TGTGCCAGCAGCCAGGACGGCTTCAATCAGCCCCAGCATTTT.

This clonotype was seen more than once but under ten times. The gene calls are TRBV6-1 and TRBJ1-5; D gene ambiguous. Trimming removed 1 base from V and 4 bases from J, with 8 bases in between. Looked up from germline, CDR1 is MNHNS and CDR2 is SASEGT. CDR3 length: 14 residues. CDR3 sequence (DNA): TGTGCCAGCAGTGAAGACAGCGAAAATCAGCCCCAGCATTTT. It translates to CASSEDSENQPQHF.

The V gene is TRBV7-6, the J gene TRBJ1-2, with D possibly being TRBD1 (6 bases). V was clipped by 5 bases and J by 6 bases, with 19 bases between them. The CDR3 loop spans 15 amino acids. CDR1 SGHVS and CDR2 FNYEAQ come from the germline V gene. The CDR3 DNA reads TGTGCCAGCAGCCTAGTGGGGGGCAAAGGGAATGGCTACACCTTC. It is translated as CASSLVGGKGNGYTF.

The chain uses TRBV19 and TRBJ1-2; D unresolved. The germline V gene has CDR1 LNHDA and CDR2 SQIVND (reference sequence). The CDR3 consists of 12 residues. V lost 7 bases, J lost 4 bases, and 10 bases lay in between. CDR3 in amino acids: CASTGDSYGYTF. The CDR3 DNA sequence: TGTGCCAGTACGGGAGATAGCTATGGCTACACCTTC. The whole variable domain, filled in from reference TRBV19 and TRBJ1-2, reads DGGITQSPKYLFRKEGQNVTLSCEQNLNHDAMYWYRQDPGQGLRLIYYSQIVNDFQKGDIAEGYSVSREKKESFPLTVTSAQKNPTAFYLCASTGDSYGYTFGSGTRLTVV.

This clonotype appeared a few times. The gene calls are TRBV19 and TRBJ1-1; unclear D gene. Trimming removed 3 bases at V and 0 bases at J, with 5 bases between. The CDR3 has 13 amino acids. The V gene's germline CDR1 is LNHDA and CDR2 SQIVND (reference sequence). The CDR3 sequence is CASSIELNTEAFF. The CDR3 coding sequence is TGTGCCAGTAGTATTGAGCTGAACACTGAAGCTTTCTTT. The full variable domain, its missing parts supplied by reference TRBV19 and TRBJ1-1, is DGGITQSPKYLFRKEGQNVTLSCEQNLNHDAMYWYRQDPGQGLRLIYYSQIVNDFQKGDIAEGYSVSREKKESFPLTVTSAQKNPTAFYLCASSIELNTEAFFGQGTRLTVV.

This clonotype qualifies as large. This sequence joins TRBV11-2 and TRBJ2-5; possibly TRBD2 for D (6 bases). The CDR3 covers 14 residues. V was pared by 2 bases and J by 6 bases, with 13 bases between. Germline V gene lookup returns CDR1 SGHAT and CDR2 FQNNGV. In DNA form, the CDR3 reads TGTGCCAGCAGCTTATCAGGAGGGCAACAGACCCAGTACTTC. Translated, it gives CASSLSGGQQTQYF. The whole variable domain, remainder taken from reference TRBV11-2 and TRBJ2-5, is EAGVAQSPRYKIIEKRQSVAFWCNPISGHATLYWYQQILGQGPKLLIQFQNNGVVDDSQLPKDRFSAERLKGVDSTLKIQPAKLEDSAVYLCASSLSGGQQTQYFGPGTRLLVL.